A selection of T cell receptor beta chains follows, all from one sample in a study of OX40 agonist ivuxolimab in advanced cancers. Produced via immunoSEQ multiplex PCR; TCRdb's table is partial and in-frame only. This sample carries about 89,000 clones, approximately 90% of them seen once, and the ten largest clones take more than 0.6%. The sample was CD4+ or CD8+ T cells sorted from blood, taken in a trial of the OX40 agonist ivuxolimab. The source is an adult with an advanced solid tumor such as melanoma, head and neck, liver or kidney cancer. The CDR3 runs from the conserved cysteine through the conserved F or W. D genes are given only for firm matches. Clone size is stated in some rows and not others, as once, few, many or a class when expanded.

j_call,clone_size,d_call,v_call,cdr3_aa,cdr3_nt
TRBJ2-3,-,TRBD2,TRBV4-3,CASSQGAGITDTQYF,TGCGCCAGCAGCCAAGGAGCGGGAATCACAGATACGCAGTATTTT
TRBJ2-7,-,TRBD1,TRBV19,CASRRDAGQGGYEQYF,TGTGCCAGTAGACGGGACGCTGGACAGGGGGGGTACGAGCAGTACTTC
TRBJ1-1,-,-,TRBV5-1,CASSLERTEAFF,TGCGCCAGCAGCTTGGAAAGGACTGAAGCTTTCTTT
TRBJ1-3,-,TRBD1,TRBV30,CAWRGQGSSGNTIYF,TGTGCCTGGAGGGGACAGGGGTCCTCTGGAAACACCATATATTTT
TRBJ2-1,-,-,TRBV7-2,CASSLFGGSGEQFF,TGTGCCAGCAGCTTATTTGGTGGTTCGGGTGAGCAGTTCTTC
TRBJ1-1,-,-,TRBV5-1,CASSFSSGVTEAFF,TGCGCCAGCAGCTTCTCCTCGGGGGTGACTGAAGCTTTCTTT
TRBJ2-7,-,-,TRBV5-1,CASSFIASSYEQYF,TGCGCCAGCAGCTTTATAGCATCCTCCTACGAGCAGTACTTC
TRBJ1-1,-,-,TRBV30,CAWSVGNTEAFF,TGTGCCTGGAGTGTAGGGAACACTGAAGCTTTCTTT
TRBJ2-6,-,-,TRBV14,CASSLSGANVLTF,TGTGCCAGCAGCCTCAGCGGGGCCAACGTCCTGACTTTC
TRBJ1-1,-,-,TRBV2,CASNGWENTEAFF,TGTGCCAGCAACGGGTGGGAGAACACTGAAGCTTTCTTT
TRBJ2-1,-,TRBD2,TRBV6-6,CASRPGGVSYNEQFF,TGTGCCAGCAGGCCCGGGGGGGTCTCCTACAATGAGCAGTTCTTC
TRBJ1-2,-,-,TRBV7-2,CASSLPGEGIYGYTF,TGTGCCAGCAGCTTGCCGGGGGAGGGGATCTATGGCTACACCTTC
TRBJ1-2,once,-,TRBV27,CASSLKAGTPGGAYGYTF,TGTGCCAGCAGCCTTAAGGCTGGGACTCCGGGAGGAGCCTATGGCTACACCTTC
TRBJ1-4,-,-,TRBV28,CASRLGSPNEKLFF,TGTGCCAGCAGGTTAGGGTCGCCTAATGAAAAACTGTTTTTT
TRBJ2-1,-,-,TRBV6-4,CASSDNPTREQFF,TGTGCCAGCAGCGACAACCCCACCCGGGAGCAGTTCTTC
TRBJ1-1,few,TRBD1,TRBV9,CASSGGTGNKVNTEAFF,TGTGCCAGCAGCGGGGGGACAGGGAATAAGGTGAACACTGAAGCTTTCTTT
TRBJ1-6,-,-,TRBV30,CAWRDFGTSSNSPLHF,TGTGCCTGGAGAGACTTCGGGACTTCCAGTAATTCACCCCTCCACTTT
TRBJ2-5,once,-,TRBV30,CAWSQPPRTARETQYF,TGTGCCTGGAGTCAACCCCCGAGGACAGCAAGAGAGACCCAGTACTTC
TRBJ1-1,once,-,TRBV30,CAWSVLQGEAEAFF,TGTGCCTGGAGTGTCCTACAGGGTGAGGCTGAAGCTTTCTTT
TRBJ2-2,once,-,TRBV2,CASSAGSTGELFF,TGTGCCAGCAGTGCAGGATCCACCGGGGAGCTGTTTTTT
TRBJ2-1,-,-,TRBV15,CATSRKGPYNEQFF,TGTGCCACCAGCAGGAAGGGACCGTACAATGAGCAGTTCTTC
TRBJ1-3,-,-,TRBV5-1,CASSLPDSGNTIYF,TGCGCCAGCAGCTTGCCAGACTCTGGAAACACCATATATTTT
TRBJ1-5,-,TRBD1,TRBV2,CAKTGGRGQPQHF,TGTGCCAAGACAGGGGGTAGGGGTCAGCCCCAGCATTTT
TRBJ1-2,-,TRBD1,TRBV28,CASFSGTGGGYGYTF,TGTGCCAGTTTCTCCGGGACAGGGGGCGGCTATGGCTACACCTTC
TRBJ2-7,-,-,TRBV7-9,CASSLSTGPYEQYF,TGTGCCAGCAGCTTATCGACCGGGCCCTACGAGCAGTACTTC
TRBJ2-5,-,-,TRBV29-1,CSVHGGQETQYF,TGCAGCGTTCACGGGGGCCAGGAGACCCAGTACTTC
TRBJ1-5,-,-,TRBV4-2,CASSKGDPFNSNQPQHF,TGTGCCAGCAGCAAGGGGGACCCCTTCAATAGCAATCAGCCCCAGCATTTT
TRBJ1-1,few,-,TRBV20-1,CGSRAPTEAFF,TGCGGATCCCGGGCCCCGACCGAAGCTTTCTTT
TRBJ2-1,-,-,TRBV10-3,CAISGGSEQFF,TGTGCCATCAGTGGAGGGAGTGAGCAGTTCTTC
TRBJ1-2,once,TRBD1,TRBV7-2,CASSVQGAIQYGYTF,TGTGCCAGCAGCGTCCAGGGGGCGATTCAGTATGGCTACACCTTC
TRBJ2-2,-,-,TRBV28,CASRLRQSTGELFF,TGTGCCAGCAGGCTACGACAGTCCACCGGGGAGCTGTTTTTT
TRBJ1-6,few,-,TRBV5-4,CASSLWQGYNSPLHF,TGTGCCAGCAGCTTGTGGCAGGGATATAATTCACCCCTCCACTTT
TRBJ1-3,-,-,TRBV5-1,CASSVSGTLSSGNTIYF,TGCGCCAGCAGCGTATCCGGGACACTCAGCTCTGGAAACACCATATATTTT
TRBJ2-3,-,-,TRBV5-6,CASSLGSTDTQYF,TGTGCCAGCAGCTTGGGAAGCACAGATACGCAGTATTTT
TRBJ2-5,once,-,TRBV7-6,CASSLSLGGETQYF,TGTGCCAGCAGCCTCAGCCTTGGGGGCGAGACCCAGTACTTC
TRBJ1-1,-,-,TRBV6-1,CASSGNTEAFF,TGTGCCAGCAGTGGAAACACTGAAGCTTTCTTT
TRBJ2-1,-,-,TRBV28,CASSSTVRGNEQFF,TGTGCCAGCAGCTCGACTGTTCGGGGGAATGAGCAGTTCTTC
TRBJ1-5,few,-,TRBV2,CASSRDFNQPQHF,TGTGCCAGCAGCCGGGACTTTAATCAGCCCCAGCATTTT
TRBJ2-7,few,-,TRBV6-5,CASSHGVAYYEQYF,TGTGCCAGCAGCCACGGGGTAGCGTACTACGAGCAGTACTTC
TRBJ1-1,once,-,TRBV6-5,CASRLGGPNTEAFF,TGTGCCAGCAGACTGGGGGGGCCGAACACTGAAGCTTTCTTT
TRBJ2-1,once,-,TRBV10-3,CAISVSQRDNEQFF,TGTGCCATCAGTGTCAGTCAGCGGGACAATGAGCAGTTCTTC
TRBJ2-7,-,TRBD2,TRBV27,CASSGGRGTSGSYEQYF,TGTGCCAGCAGTGGGGGACGGGGGACTAGCGGGAGCTACGAGCAGTACTTC
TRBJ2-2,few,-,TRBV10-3,CAISRQATGELFF,TGTGCCATCAGCAGACAGGCCACCGGGGAGCTGTTTTTT
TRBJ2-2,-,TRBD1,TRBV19,CASRGQGETGELFF,TGTGCCAGTAGGGGTCAGGGGGAAACCGGGGAGCTGTTTTTT
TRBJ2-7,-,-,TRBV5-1,CASSLGSGSYEQYF,TGCGCCAGCAGCTTGGGGTCGGGCAGTTACGAGCAGTACTTC